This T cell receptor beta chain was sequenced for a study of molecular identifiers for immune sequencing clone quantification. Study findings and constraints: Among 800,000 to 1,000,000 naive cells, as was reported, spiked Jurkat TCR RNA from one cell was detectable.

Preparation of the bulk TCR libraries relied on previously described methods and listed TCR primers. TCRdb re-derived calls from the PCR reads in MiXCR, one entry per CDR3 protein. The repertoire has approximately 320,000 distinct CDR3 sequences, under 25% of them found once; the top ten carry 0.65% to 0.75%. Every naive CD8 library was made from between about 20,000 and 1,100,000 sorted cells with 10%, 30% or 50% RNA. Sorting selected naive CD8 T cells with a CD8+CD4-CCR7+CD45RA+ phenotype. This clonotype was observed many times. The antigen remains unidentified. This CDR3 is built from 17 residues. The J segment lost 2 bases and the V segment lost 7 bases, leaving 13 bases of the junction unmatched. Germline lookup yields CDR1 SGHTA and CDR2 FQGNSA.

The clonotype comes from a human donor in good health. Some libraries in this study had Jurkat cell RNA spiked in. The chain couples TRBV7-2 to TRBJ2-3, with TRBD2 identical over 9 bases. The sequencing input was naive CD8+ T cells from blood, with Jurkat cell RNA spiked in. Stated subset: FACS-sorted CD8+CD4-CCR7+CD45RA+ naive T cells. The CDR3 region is CASTPGRAGGLTDTQYF. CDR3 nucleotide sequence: TGTGCCAGCACCCCGGGGAGAGCGGGGGGACTCACAGATACGCAGTATTTT. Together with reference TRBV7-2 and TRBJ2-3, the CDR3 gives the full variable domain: GAGVSQSPSNKVTEKGKDVELRCDPISGHTALYWYRQSLGQGLEFLIYFQGNSAPDKSGLPSDRFSAERTGGSVSTLTIQRTQQEDSAVYLCASTPGRAGGLTDTQYFGPGTRLTVL.